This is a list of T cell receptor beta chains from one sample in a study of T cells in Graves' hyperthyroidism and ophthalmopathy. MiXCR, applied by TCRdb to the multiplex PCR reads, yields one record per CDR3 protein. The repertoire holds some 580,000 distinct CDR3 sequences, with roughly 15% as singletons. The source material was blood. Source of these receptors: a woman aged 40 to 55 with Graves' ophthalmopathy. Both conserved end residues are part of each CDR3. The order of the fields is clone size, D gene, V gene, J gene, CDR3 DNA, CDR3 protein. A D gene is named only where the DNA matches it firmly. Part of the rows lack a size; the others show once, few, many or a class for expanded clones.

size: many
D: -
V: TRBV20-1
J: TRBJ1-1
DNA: TGCAGTGCTAGAAGTCCGGGCCAGCCGAACACTGAAGCTTTCTTT
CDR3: CSARSPGQPNTEAFF

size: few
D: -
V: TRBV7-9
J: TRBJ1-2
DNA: TGTGCCAGCAGCTTAGTATGGGGGTTTGGCTACACCTTC
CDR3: CASSLVWGFGYTF

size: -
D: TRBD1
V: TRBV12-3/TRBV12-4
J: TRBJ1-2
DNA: TGTGCCAGCAGCGGACAGGGAGCCTATGGCTACACCTTC
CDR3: CASSGQGAYGYTF

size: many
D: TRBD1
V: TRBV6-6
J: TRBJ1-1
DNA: TGTGCCAGCAGTTACGGTCATGGGACAGTGAACACTGAAGCTTTCTTT
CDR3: CASSYGHGTVNTEAFF

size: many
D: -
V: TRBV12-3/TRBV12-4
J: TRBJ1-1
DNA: TGTGCCAGCAGTGCCTCGGGGGGAGAGACTGAAGCTTTCTTT
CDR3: CASSASGGETEAFF

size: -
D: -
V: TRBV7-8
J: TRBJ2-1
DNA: TGTGCCAGCACCCAGGGTCGGGGGCCCTTCTACAATGAGCAGTTCTTC
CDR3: CASTQGRGPFYNEQFF

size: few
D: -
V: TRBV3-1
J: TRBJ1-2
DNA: TGTGCCAGCAGCCAAGATCACGCCGGACGGGGCTACACCTTC
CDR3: CASSQDHAGRGYTF

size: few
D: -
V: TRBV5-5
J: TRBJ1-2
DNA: TGTGCCAGCAGCTTGATTGAAGGGGCGCGATATGGCTACACCTTC
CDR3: CASSLIEGARYGYTF

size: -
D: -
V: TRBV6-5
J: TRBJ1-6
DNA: TGTGCCAGCAGTTACCCGCAGGGACAACCCCTCCACTTT
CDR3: CASSYPQGQPLHF

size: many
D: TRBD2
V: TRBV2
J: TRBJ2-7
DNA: TGTGCCAGCAGCGATCGACTAGCGGCCCTCTTGGAGCAGTACTTC
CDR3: CASSDRLAALLEQYF

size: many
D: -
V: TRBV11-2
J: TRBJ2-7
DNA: TGTGCCAGCAGCTTAATACTTCCAGTTTACGAGCAGTACTTC
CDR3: CASSLILPVYEQYF

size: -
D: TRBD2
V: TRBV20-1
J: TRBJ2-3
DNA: TGCAGTGCTAGTTTCGCGGGAGTGGGAGACGATACGCAGTATTTT
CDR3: CSASFAGVGDDTQYF

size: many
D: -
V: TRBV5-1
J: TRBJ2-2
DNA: TGCGCCAGCAGCTTGGTTCAGGGGCCGCCAGGCACCGGGGAGCTGTTTTTT
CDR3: CASSLVQGPPGTGELFF

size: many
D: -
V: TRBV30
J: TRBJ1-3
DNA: TGTGCCTGGAGTGAGGGATCACTCGGAAACACCATATATTTT
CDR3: CAWSEGSLGNTIYF

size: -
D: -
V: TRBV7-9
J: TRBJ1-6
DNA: TGTGCCAGCAGCTTAGTTTTAGGGCTCGGTTCACCCCTCCACTTT
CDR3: CASSLVLGLGSPLHF

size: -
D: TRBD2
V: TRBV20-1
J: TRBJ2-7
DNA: TGCAGCGGGGGACTAGCGGGAGTGGGCGAGCAGTACTTC
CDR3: CSGGLAGVGEQYF

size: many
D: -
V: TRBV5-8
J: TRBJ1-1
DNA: TGTGCCAGCAGCTCGTGGGCGTACACTGAAGCTTTCTTT
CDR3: CASSSWAYTEAFF

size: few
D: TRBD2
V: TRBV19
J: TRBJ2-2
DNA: TGTGCCAGTAGTATTGGTAGCGGGGGGCCTATCACCGGGGAGCTGTTTTTT
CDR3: CASSIGSGGPITGELFF

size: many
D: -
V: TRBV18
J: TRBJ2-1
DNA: TGTGCCAGCTCACCACCAGGGACCTACAATGAGCAGTTCTTC
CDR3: CASSPPGTYNEQFF

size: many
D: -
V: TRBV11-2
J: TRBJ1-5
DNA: TGTGCCAGCAGCTTAGACCCCGGACAGAACAATCAGCCCCAGCATTTT
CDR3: CASSLDPGQNNQPQHF

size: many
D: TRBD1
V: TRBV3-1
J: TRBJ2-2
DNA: TGTGCCAGCAGCCAAAGTGACAGGGGCACCGGGGAGCTGTTTTTT
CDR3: CASSQSDRGTGELFF

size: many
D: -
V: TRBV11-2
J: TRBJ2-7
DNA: TGTGCCAGCAGCTCGGACCCCTACGAGCAGTACTTC
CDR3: CASSSDPYEQYF

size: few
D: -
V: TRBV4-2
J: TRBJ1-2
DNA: TGTGCCAGCAAAACGCGGGGATTCTATGGCTACACCTTC
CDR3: CASKTRGFYGYTF

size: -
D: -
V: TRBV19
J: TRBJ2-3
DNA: TGTGCCAGTAGTATGAAAGGCACAGATACGCAGTATTTT
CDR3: CASSMKGTDTQYF

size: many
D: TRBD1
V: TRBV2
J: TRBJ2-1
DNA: TGTGCCAGCAGCAAAGGGGGACAGGGGGCCAATGAGCAGTTCTTC
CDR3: CASSKGGQGANEQFF

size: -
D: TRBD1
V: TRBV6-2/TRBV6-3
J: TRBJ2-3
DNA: TGTGCCAGCAGTCCCGGGACAGAGGGACGGTCAGATACGCAGTATTTT
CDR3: CASSPGTEGRSDTQYF

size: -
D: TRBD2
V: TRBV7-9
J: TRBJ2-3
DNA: TGTGCCAGCAGCCTTGGGGGGGAACCCGGAGATACGCAGTATTTT
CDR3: CASSLGGEPGDTQYF

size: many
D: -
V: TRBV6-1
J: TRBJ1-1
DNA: TGTGCCAGCAGTCACGACATGAACACTGAAGCTTTCTTT
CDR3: CASSHDMNTEAFF

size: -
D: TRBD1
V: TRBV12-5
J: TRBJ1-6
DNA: TGTGCTAGTGGCCGAGGGGGCCCATCACCCCTCCACTTT
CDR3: CASGRGGPSPLHF

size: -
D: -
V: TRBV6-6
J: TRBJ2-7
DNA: TGTGCCAGCAGTTACTCGGGGCAGGGCTCCCACGAGCAGTACTTC
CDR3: CASSYSGQGSHEQYF

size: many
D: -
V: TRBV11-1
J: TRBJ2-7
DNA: TGTGCCAGCAGCTTAGTAGCGGACTACGAGCAGTACTTC
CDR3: CASSLVADYEQYF

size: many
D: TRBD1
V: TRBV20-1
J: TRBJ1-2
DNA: TGCAGTGCGCCCCAGACAGGGTATGGAGGCTATGGCTACACCTTC
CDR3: CSAPQTGYGGYGYTF

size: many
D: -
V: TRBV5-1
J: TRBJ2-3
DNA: TGCGCCAGCAGCGGAGGAGCAGATGTTGATACGCAGTATTTT
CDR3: CASSGGADVDTQYF

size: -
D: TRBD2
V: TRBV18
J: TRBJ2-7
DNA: TGTGCCAGCTCACCTGGATTAGCGGGAGGAAACTCCTACGAGCAGTACTTC
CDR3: CASSPGLAGGNSYEQYF

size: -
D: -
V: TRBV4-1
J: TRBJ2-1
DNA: TGCGCCAGCAGCCACTTGTCTAGCTCCTACAATGAGCAGTTCTTC
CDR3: CASSHLSSSYNEQFF

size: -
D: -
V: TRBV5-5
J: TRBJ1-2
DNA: TGTGCCAGCAGCTTCGCCCCGGGCCCGAACTATGGCTACACCTTC
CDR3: CASSFAPGPNYGYTF

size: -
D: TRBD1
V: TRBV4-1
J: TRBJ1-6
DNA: TGCGCCAGCAGCCAAGATGCGGGACAGGGGGCGGTTTCACCCCTCCACTTT
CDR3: CASSQDAGQGAVSPLHF

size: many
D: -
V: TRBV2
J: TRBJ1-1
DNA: TGTGCCAGCAGCGCAGCACAAGGAGGATCTAAAGCTTTCTTT
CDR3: CASSAAQGGSKAFF

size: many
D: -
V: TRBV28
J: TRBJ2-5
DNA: TGTGCCAGCAGACGACAGCCTGGAGAGACCCAGTACTTC
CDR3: CASRRQPGETQYF

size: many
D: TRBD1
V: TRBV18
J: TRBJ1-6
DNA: TGTGCCAGCTCACAAGGACAGGCTGATAATTCACCCCTCCACTTT
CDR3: CASSQGQADNSPLHF

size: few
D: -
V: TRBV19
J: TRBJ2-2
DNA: TGTGCCAGTAGCAACCGGGGGGGACAGCTAAACACCGGGGAGCTGTTTTTT
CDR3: CASSNRGGQLNTGELFF

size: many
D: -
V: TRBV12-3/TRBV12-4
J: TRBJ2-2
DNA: TGCGCCAGCAGCTTACAGGGGAACACCGGGGAGCTGTTTTTT
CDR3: CASSLQGNTGELFF

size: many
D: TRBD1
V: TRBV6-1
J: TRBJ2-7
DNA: TGTGCCAGCAGGGAGGGACAGGGGGCATACGAGCAGTACTTC
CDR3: CASREGQGAYEQYF

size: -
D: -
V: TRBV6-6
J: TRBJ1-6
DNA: TGTGCCAGCAGTTACTCGGGGGGGGGCGGCAATTCACCCCTCCACTTT
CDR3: CASSYSGGGGNSPLHF

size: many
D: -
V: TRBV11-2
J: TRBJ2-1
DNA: TGTGCCAGCAGCCCCTGGTCGGGGAAGGGAGATGAGCAGTTCTTC
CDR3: CASSPWSGKGDEQFF